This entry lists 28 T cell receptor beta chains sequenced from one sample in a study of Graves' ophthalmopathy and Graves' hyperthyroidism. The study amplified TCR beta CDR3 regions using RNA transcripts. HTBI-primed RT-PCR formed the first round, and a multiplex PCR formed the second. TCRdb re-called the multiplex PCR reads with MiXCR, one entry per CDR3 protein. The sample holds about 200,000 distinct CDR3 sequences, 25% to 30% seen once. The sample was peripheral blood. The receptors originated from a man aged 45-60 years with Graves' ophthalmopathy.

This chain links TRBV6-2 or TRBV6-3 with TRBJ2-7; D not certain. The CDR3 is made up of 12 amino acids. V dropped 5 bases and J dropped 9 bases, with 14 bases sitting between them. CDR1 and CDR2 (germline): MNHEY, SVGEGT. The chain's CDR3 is CASSSFVRGQYF. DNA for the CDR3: TGTGCCAGCAGTAGTTTCGTACGAGGGCAGTACTTC.

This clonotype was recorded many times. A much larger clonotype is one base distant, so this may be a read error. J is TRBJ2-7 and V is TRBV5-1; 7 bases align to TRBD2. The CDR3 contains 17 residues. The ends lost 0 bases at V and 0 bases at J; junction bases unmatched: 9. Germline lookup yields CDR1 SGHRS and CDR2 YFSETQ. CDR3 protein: CASSLGDGRPSSYEQYF. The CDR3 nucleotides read TGCGCCAGCAGCTTGGGAGACGGGAGGCCAAGCTCCTACGAGCAGTACTTC.

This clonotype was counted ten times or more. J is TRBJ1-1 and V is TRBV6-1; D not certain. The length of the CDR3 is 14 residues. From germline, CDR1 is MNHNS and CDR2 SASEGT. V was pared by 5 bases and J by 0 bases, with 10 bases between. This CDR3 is CASSTTAMNTEAFF. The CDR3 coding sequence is TGTGCCAGCAGTACAACAGCTATGAACACTGAAGCTTTCTTT.

CDR3 sequence reads: CASSSSPGTVNTEAFF. In nucleotides, the CDR3 is TGTGCCAGCAGTTCCTCTCCCGGGACAGTAAACACTGAAGCTTTCTTT. The V gene is TRBV6-5, the J gene TRBJ1-1; 7 positions match TRBD1. V dropped 4 bases and J dropped 2; count of bases not matched to a gene: 10. This CDR3 is 16 amino acids long. Germline-derived CDR1 and CDR2 are MNHEY and SVGAGI.

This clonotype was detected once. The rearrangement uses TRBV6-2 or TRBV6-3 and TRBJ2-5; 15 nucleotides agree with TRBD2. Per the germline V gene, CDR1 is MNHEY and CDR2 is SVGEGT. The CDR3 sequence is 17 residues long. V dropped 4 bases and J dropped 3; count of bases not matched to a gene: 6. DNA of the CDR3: TGTGCCAGCAGTTGGTCCAGGACTAGCGGGAGGGAAGAGACCCAGTACTTC. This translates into CASSWSRTSGREETQYF.

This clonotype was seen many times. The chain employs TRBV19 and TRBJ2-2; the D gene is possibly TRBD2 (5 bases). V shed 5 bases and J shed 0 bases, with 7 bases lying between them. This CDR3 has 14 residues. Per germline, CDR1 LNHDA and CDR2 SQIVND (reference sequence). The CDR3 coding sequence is TGTGCCAGTAGTGGGAGTTCGAACACCGGGGAGCTGTTTTTT. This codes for CASSGSSNTGELFF.

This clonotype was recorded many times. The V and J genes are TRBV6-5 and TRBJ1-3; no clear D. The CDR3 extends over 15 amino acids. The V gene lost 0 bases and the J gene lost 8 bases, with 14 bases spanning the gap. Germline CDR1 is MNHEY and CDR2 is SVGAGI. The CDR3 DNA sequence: TGTGCCAGCAGTTACTCGTCGGTGATGCGGGACACCATATATTTT. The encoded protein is CASSYSSVMRDTIYF.

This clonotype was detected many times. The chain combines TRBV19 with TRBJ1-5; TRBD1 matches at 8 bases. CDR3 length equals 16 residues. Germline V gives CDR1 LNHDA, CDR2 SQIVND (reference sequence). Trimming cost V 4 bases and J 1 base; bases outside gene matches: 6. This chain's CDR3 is CASSREDRASNQPQHF. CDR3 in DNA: TGTGCCAGTAGTAGAGAGGACAGGGCGAGCAATCAGCCCCAGCATTTT.

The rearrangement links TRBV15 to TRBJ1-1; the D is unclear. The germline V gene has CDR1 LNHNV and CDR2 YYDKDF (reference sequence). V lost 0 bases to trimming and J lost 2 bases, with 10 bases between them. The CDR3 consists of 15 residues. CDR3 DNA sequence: TGTGCCACCAGCAGAGACACCTCTCCCAACACTGAAGCTTTCTTT. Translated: CATSRDTSPNTEAFF.

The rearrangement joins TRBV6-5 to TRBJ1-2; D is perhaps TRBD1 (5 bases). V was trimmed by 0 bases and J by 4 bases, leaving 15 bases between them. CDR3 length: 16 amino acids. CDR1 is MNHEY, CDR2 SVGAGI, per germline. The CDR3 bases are TGTGCCAGCAGTTACTCGAGGGACGGGGGGATCTATGGCTACACCTTC. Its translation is CASSYSRDGGIYGYTF.

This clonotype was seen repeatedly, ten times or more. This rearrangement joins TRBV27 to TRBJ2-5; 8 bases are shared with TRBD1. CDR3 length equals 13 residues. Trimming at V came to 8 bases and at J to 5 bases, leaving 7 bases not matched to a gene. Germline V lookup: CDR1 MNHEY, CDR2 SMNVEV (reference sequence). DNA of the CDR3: TGTGCCAGCGCAAACAGGGGGTTTGAGACCCAGTACTTC. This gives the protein CASANRGFETQYF.

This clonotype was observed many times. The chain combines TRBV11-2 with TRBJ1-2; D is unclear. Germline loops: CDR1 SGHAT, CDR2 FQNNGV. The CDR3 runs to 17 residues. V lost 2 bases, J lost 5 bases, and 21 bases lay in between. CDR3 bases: TGTGCCAGCAGCTTAAAATCGTGGGCCGTCGACATGTATGGCTACACCTTC. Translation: CASSLKSWAVDMYGYTF.

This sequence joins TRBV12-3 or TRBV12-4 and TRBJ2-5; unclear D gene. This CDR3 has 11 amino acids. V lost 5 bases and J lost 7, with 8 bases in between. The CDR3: CASSPAWTQYF. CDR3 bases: TGTGCCAGCAGTCCCGCGTGGACCCAGTACTTC.

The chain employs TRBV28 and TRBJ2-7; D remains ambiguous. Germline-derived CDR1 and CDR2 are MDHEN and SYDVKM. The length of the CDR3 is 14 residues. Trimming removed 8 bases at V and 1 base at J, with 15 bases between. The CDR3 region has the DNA TGTGCCAGCGAGGCGACTGGCGGATCCTACGAGCAGTACTTC. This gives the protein CASEATGGSYEQYF.

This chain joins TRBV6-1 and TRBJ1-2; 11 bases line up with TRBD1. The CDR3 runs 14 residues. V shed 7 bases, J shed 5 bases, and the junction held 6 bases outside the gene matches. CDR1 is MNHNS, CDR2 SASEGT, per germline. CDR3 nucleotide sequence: TGTGCCAGCACCAGGACAGGGGGCGAATATGGCTACACCTTC. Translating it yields CASTRTGGEYGYTF.

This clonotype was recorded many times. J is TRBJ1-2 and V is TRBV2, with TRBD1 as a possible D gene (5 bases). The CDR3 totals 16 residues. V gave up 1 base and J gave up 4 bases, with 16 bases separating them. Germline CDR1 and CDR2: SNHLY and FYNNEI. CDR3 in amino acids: CASSEGGLGAGYGYTF. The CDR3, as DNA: TGTGCCAGCAGTGAAGGGGGCCTAGGGGCCGGCTATGGCTACACCTTC.

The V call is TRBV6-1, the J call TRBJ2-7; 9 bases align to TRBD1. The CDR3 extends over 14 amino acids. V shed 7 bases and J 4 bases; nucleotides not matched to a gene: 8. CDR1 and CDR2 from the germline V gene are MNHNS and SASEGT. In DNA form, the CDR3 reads TGTGCCAGCACCGGGGGACAGGGAAAGTACGAGCAGTACTTC. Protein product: CASTGGQGKYEQYF.

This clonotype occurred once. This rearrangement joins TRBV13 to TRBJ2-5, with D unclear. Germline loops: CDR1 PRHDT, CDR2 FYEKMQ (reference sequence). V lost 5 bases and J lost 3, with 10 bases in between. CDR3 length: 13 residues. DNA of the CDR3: TGTGCCAGCAGCCCGAACATTGAAGAGACCCAGTACTTC. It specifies CASSPNIEETQYF.

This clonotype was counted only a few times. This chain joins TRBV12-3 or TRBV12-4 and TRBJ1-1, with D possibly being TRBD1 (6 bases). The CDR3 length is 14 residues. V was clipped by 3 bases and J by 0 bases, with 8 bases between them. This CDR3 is CASSFGTLNTEAFF. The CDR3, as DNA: TGTGCCAGCAGTTTCGGGACACTGAACACTGAAGCTTTCTTT.

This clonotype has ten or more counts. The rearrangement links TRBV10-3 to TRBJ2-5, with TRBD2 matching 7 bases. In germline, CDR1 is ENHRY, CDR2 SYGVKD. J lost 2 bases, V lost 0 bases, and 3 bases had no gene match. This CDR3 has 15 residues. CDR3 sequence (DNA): TGTGCCATCAGTGAGTCCCTAGCGGAGCAAGAGACCCAGTACTTC. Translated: CAISESLAEQETQYF.

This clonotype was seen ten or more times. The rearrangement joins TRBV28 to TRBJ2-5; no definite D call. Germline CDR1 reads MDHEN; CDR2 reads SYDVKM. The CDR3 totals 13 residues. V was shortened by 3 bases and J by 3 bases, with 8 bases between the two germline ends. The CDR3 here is CASSLGWEETQYF. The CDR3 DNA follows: TGTGCCAGCAGTTTGGGGTGGGAAGAGACCCAGTACTTC.

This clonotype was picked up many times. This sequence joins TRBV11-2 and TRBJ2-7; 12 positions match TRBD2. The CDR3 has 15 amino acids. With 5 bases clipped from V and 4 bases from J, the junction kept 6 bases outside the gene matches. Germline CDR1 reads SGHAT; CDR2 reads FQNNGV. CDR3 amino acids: CASSPGTSGLYEQYF. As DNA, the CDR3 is TGTGCCAGCAGCCCCGGGACTAGCGGGCTGTACGAGCAGTACTTC.

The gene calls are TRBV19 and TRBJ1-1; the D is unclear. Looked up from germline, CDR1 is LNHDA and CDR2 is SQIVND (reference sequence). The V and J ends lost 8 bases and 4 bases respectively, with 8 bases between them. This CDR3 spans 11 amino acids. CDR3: CASRRVTEAFF. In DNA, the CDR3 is TGTGCCAGTCGGAGAGTCACTGAAGCTTTCTTT.

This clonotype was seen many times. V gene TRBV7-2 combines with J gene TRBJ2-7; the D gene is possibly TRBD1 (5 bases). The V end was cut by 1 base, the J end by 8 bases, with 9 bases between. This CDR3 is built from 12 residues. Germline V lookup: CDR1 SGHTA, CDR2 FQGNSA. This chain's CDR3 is CASSLDRGKQYF. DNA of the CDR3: TGTGCCAGCAGCTTAGATAGGGGCAAGCAGTACTTC.

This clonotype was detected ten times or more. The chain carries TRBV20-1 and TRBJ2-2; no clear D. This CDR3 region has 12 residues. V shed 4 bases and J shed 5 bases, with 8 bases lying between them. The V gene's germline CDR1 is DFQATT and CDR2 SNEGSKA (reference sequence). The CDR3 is CSANAGTGELFF. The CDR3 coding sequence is TGCAGTGCTAACGCAGGAACCGGGGAGCTGTTTTTT.

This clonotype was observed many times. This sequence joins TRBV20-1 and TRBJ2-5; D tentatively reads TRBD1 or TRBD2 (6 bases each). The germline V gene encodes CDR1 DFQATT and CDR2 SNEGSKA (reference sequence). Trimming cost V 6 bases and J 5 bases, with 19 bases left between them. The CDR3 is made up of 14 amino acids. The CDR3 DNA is TGCAGTGCCTATCAGGGGAGGCTTGAGGAGACCCAGTACTTC. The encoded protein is CSAYQGRLEETQYF.

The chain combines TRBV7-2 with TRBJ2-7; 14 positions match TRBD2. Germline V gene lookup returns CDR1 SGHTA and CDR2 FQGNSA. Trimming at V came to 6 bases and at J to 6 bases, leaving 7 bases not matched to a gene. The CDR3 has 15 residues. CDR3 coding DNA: TGTGCCAGCAGAGGAAAGGGACTAGCGGGAGCCGAGCAGTACTTC. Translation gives CASRGKGLAGAEQYF.

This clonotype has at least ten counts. DNA of the CDR3: TGTGCCACCAGCAGGTCGCAGGGGATGAACACTGAAGCTTTCTTT. Translated: CATSRSQGMNTEAFF. This chain connects TRBV15 to TRBJ1-1; D might be TRBD1 (6 bases). Germline values: CDR1 LNHNV, CDR2 YYDKDF (reference sequence). The CDR3 is made up of 15 amino acids. The V gene lost 3 bases and the J gene lost 0 bases, with 11 bases spanning the gap. Supplemented by reference TRBV15 and TRBJ1-1, the full variable domain reads DAMVIQNPRYQVTQFGKPVTLSCSQTLNHNVMYWYQQKSSQAPKLLFHYYDKDFNNEADTPDNFQSRRPNTSFCFLDIRSPGLGDTAMYLCATSRSQGMNTEAFFGQGTRLTVV.